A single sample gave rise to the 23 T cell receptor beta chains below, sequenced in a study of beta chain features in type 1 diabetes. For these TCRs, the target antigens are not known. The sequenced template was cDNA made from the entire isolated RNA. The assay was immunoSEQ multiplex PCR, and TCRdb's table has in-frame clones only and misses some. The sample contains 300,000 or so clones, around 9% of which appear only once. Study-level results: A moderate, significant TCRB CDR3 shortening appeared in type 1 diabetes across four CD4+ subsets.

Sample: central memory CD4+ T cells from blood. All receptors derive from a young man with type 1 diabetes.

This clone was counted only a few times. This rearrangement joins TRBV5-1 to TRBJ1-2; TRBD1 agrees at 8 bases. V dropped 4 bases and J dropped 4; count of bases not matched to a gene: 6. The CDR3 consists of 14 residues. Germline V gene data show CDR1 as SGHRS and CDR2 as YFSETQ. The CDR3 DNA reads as TGCGCCAGCAGCGTGACAGGGGAAGGCTATGGCTACACCTTC. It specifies CASSVTGEGYGYTF. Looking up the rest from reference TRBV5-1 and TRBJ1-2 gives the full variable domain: KAGVTQTPRYLIKTRGQQVTLSCSPISGHRSVSWYQQTPGQGLQFLFEYFSETQRNKGNFPGRFSGRQFSNSRSEMNVSTLELGDSALYLCASSVTGEGYGYTFGSGTRLTVV.

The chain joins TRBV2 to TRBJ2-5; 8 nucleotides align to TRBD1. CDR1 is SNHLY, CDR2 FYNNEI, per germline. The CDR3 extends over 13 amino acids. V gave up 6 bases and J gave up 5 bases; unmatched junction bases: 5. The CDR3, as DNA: TGTGCCAGCAGGGGACAGGTGGAGGAGACCCAGTACTTC. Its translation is CASRGQVEETQYF.

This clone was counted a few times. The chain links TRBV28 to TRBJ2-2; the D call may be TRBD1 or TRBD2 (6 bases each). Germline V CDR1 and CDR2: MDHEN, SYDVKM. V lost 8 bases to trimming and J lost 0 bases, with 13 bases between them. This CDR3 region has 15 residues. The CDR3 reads CASEGGPPNTGELFF. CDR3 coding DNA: TGTGCCAGCGAGGGGGGTCCCCCGAACACCGGGGAGCTGTTTTTT. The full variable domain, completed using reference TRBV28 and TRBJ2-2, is DVKVTQSSRYLVKRTGEKVFLECVQDMDHENMFWYRQDPGLGLRLIYFSYDVKMKEKGDIPEGYSVSREKKERFSLILESASTNQTSMYLCASEGGPPNTGELFFGEGSRLTVL.

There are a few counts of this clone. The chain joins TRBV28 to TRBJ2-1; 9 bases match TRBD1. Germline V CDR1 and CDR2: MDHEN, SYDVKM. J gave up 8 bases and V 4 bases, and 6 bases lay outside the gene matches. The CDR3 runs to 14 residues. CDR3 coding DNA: TGTGCCAGCAGTTCCGGACAGGGGAAGGATGAGCAGTTCTTC. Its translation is CASSSGQGKDEQFF.

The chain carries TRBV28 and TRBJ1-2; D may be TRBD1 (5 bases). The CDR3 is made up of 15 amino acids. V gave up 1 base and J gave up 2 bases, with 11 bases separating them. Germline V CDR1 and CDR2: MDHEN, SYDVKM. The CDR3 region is CASSLYPQGNYGYTF. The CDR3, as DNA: TGTGCCAGCAGTTTATATCCCCAGGGCAACTATGGCTACACCTTC.

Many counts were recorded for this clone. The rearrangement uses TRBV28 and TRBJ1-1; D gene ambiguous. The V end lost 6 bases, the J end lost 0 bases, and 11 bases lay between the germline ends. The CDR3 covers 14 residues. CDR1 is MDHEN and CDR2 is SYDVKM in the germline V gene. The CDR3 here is CASSRGSMNTEAFF. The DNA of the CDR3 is TGTGCCAGCAGCCGAGGGTCCATGAACACTGAAGCTTTCTTT. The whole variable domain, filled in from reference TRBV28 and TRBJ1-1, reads DVKVTQSSRYLVKRTGEKVFLECVQDMDHENMFWYRQDPGLGLRLIYFSYDVKMKEKGDIPEGYSVSREKKERFSLILESASTNQTSMYLCASSRGSMNTEAFFGQGTRLTVV.

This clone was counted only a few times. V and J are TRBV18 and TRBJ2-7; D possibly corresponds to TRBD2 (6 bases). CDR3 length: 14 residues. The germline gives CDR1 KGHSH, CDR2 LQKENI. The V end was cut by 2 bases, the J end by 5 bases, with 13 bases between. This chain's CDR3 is CASSPMASDHEQYF. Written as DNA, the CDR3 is TGTGCCAGCTCACCAATGGCTAGCGACCACGAGCAGTACTTC.

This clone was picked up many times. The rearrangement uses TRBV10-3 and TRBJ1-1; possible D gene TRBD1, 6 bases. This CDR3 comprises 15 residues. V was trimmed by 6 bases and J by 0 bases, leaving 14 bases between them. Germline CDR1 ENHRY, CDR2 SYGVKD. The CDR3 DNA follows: TGTGCCATCAGGTCCGTAGACAGGTTGAACACTGAAGCTTTCTTT. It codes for CAIRSVDRLNTEAFF.

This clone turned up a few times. CDR3 region: CASSWTGNTEAFF. DNA of the CDR3: TGTGCCAGCAGCTGGACAGGGAACACTGAAGCTTTCTTT. V usage is TRBV7-2 and J usage is TRBJ1-1; 7 bases are a match to TRBD1. This CDR3 region has 13 residues. V was clipped by 4 bases and J by 1 base; unmatched bases: 0. Germline V gene lookup returns CDR1 SGHTA and CDR2 FQGNSA.

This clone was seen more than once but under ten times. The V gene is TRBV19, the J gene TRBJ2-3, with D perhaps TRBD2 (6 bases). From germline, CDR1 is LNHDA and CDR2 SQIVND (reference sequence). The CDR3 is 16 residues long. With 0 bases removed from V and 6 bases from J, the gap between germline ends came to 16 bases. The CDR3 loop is CASSIDRRLEIDTQYF. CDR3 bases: TGTGCCAGTAGTATAGATCGGCGACTAGAGATCGATACGCAGTATTTT. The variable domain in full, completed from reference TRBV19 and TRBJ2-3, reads DGGITQSPKYLFRKEGQNVTLSCEQNLNHDAMYWYRQDPGQGLRLIYYSQIVNDFQKGDIAEGYSVSREKKESFPLTVTSAQKNPTAFYLCASSIDRRLEIDTQYFGPGTRLTVL.

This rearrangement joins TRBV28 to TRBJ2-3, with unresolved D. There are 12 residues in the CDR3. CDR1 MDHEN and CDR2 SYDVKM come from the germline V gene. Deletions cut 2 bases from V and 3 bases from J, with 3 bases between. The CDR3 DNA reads TGTGCCAGCAGTTTAAGGACAGATACGCAGTATTTT. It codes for CASSLRTDTQYF.

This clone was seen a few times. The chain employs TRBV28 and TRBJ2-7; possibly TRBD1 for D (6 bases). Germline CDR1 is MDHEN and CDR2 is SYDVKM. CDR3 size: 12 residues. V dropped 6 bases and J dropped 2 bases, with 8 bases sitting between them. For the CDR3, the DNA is TGTGCCAGCAGCCGGACAGCCTACGAGCAGTACTTC. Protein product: CASSRTAYEQYF. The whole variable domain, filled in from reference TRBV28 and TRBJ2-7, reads DVKVTQSSRYLVKRTGEKVFLECVQDMDHENMFWYRQDPGLGLRLIYFSYDVKMKEKGDIPEGYSVSREKKERFSLILESASTNQTSMYLCASSRTAYEQYFGPGTRLTVT.

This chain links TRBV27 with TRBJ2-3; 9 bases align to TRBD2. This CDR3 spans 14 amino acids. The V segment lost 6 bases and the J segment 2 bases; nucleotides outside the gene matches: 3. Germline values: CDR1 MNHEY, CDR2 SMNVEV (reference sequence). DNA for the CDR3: TGTGCCAGCAGACCTAGCGGGGCCACAGATACGCAGTATTTT. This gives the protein CASRPSGATDTQYF.

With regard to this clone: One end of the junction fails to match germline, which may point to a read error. CDR3 region: CASSPPGVISFNF. The CDR3 DNA reads as TGTGCCAGCAGCCCCCCGGGGGTGATAAGTTTCAACTTC. The genes are TRBV7-8 and TRBJ1-2; D may be TRBD1 (5 bases). The CDR3 is 13 amino acids. Germline V lookup: CDR1 SGHVS, CDR2 FQNEAQ.

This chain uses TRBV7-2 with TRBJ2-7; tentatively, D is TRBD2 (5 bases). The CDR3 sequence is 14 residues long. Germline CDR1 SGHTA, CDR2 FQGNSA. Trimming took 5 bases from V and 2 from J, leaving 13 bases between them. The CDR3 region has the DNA TGTGCCAGCAGCCCGAGAGGGATGACCTACGAGCAGTACTTC. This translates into CASSPRGMTYEQYF.

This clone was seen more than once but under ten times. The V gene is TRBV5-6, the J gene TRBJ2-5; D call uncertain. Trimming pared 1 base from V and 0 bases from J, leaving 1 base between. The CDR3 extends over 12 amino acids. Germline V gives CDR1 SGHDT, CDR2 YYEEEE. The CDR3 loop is CASSLNQETQYF. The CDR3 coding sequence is TGTGCCAGCAGCTTGAACCAAGAGACCCAGTACTTC.

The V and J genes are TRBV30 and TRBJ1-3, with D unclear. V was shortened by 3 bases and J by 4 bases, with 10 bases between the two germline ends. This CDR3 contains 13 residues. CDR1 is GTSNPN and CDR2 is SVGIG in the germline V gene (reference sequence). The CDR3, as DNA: TGTGCCTGGAGCCTACAACAGGGAAACACCATATATTTT. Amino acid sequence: CAWSLQQGNTIYF. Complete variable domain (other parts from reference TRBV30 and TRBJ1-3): SQTIHQWPATLVQPVGSPLSLECTVEGTSNPNLYWYRQAAGRGLQLLFYSVGIGQISSEVPQNLSASRPQDRQFILSSKKLLLSDSGFYLCAWSLQQGNTIYFGEGSWLTVV.

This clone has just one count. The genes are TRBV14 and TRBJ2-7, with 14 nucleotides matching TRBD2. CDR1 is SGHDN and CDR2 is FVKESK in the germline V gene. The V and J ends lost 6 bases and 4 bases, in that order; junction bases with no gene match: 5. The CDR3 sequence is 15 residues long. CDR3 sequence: CASSFGLAGGYEQYF. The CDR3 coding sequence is TGTGCCAGCAGTTTCGGACTAGCGGGGGGTTACGAGCAGTACTTC.

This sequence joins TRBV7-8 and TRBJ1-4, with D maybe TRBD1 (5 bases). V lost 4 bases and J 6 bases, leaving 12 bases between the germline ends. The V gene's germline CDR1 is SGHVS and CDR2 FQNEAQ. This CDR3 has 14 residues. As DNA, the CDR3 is TGTGCCAGCAGCTACGGGACTGCGGATGAAAAACTGTTTTTT. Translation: CASSYGTADEKLFF.

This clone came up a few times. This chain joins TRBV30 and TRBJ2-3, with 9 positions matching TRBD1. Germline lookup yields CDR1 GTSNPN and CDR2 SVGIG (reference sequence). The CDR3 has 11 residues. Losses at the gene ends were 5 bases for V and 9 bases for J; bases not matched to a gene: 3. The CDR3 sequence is CAWEDRGTQYF. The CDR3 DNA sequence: TGTGCCTGGGAAGACAGGGGGACGCAGTATTTT. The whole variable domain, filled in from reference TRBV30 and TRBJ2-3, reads SQTIHQWPATLVQPVGSPLSLECTVEGTSNPNLYWYRQAAGRGLQLLFYSVGIGQISSEVPQNLSASRPQDRQFILSSKKLLLSDSGFYLCAWEDRGTQYFGPGTRLTVL.

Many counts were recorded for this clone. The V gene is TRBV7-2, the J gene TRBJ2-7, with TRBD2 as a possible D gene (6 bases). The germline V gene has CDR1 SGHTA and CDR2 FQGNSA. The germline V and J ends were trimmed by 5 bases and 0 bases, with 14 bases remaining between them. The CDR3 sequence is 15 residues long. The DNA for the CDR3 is TGTGCCAGCAGCGCGGGACTTTTAAGCTCCTACGAGCAGTACTTC. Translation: CASSAGLLSSYEQYF.

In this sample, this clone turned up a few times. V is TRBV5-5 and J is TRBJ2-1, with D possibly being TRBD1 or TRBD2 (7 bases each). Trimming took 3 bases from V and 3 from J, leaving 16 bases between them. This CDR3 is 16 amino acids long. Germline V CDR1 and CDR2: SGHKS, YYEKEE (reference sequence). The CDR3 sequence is CASSSQGGLSYNEQFF. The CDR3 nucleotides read TGTGCCAGCAGCTCCCAGGGGGGGTTGAGCTACAATGAGCAGTTCTTC.

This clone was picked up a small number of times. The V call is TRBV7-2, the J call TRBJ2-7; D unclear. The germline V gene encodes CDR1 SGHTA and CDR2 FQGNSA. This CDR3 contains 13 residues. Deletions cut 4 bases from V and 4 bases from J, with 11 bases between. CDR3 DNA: TGTGCCAGCAGCTCCTCGGGTCAGTACGAGCAGTACTTC. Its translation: CASSSSGQYEQYF. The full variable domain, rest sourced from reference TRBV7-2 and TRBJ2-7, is GAGVSQSPSNKVTEKGKDVELRCDPISGHTALYWYRQSLGQGLEFLIYFQGNSAPDKSGLPSDRFSAERTGGSVSTLTIQRTQQEDSAVYLCASSSSGQYEQYFGPGTRLTVT.